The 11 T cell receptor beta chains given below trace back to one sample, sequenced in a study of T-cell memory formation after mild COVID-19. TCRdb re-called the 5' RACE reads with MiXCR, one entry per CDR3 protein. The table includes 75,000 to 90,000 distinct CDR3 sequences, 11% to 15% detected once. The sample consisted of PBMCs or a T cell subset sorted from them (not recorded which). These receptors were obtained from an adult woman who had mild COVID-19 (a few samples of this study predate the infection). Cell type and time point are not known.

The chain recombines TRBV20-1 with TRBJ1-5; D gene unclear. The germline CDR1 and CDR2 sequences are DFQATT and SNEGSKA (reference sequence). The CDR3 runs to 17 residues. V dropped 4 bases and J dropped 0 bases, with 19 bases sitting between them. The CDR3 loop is CSANLGSFGNSNQPQHF. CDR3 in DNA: TGCAGTGCTAACCTCGGTAGTTTCGGCAATAGCAATCAGCCCCAGCATTTT.

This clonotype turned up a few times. This CDR3 reads CASGLFGTYEQYF. For the CDR3, the DNA is TGTGCTAGTGGCCTGTTCGGTACCTACGAGCAGTACTTC. The V gene is TRBV12-5, the J gene TRBJ2-7; D is unresolved. There are 13 residues in the CDR3. CDR1 and CDR2 from the germline V gene are LGHNT and FRNRAP. Between the trimmed V and J ends, which lost 6 bases and 2 bases, there was a span of 11 bases.

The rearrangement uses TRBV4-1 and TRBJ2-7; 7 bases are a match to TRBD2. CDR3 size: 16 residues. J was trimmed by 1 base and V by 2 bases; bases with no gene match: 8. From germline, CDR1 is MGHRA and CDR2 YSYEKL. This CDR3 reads CASSQLWAGESYEQYF. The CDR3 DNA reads TGCGCCAGCAGCCAATTGTGGGCGGGGGAGTCCTACGAGCAGTACTTC.

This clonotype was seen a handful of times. CDR3 in amino acids: CASSEASGRPLEQFF. CDR3 DNA: TGTGCCAGCAGTGAAGCTAGCGGGAGGCCTCTTGAGCAGTTCTTC. The chain carries TRBV25-1 and TRBJ2-1; 11 bases match TRBD2. V lost 2 bases to trimming and J lost 9 bases; unmatched junction nucleotides: 6. The CDR3 extends over 15 amino acids. Germline lookup yields CDR1 MGHDK and CDR2 SYGVNS.

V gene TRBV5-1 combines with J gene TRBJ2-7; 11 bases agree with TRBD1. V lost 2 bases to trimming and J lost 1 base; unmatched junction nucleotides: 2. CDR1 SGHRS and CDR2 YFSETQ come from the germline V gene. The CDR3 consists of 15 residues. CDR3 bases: TGCGCCAGCAGCTTTGGGACAGGGGGTTCCTACGAGCAGTACTTC. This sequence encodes CASSFGTGGSYEQYF.

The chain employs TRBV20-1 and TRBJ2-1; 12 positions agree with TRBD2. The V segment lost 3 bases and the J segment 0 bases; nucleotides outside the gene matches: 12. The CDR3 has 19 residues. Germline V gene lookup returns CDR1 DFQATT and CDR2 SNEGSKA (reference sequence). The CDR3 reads CSASETSGRPYSSYNEQFF. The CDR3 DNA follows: TGCAGTGCTAGTGAAACTAGCGGGAGGCCTTATAGCTCCTACAATGAGCAGTTCTTC.

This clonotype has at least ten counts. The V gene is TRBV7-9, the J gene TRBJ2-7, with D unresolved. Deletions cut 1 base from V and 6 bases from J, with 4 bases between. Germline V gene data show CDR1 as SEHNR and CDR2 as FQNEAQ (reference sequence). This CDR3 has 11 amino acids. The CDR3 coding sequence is TGTGCCAGCAGCTTAGGGCGCGAGCAGTACTTC. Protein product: CASSLGREQYF.

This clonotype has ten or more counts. The CDR3 reads CASSLSGYEGKYF. CDR3 sequence (DNA): TGTGCCAGCAGTTTATCAGGTTACGAGGGAAAGTACTTC. J is TRBJ2-7 and V is TRBV12-3 or TRBV12-4, with D perhaps TRBD2 (5 bases). V shed 2 bases and J shed 11 bases, with 16 bases lying between them. The CDR3 is 13 amino acids.

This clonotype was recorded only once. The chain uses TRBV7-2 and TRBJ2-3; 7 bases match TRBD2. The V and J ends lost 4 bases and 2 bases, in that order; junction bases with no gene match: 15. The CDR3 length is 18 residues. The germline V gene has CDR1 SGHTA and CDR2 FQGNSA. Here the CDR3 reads CASSSLWLAETITDTQYF. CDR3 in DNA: TGTGCCAGCAGCTCCCTTTGGCTAGCGGAAACCATCACAGATACGCAGTATTTT.

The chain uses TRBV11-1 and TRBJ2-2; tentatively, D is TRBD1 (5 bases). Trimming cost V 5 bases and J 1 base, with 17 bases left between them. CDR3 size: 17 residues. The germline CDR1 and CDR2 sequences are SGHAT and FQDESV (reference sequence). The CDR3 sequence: CASSDLKDTMNTGELFF. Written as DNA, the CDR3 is TGTGCCAGCAGCGATCTCAAGGACACTATGAACACCGGGGAGCTGTTTTTT.

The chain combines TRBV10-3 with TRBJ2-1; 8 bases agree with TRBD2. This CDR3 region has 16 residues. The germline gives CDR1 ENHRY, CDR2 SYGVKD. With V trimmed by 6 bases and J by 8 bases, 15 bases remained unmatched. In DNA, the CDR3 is TGTGCCATCAGGCGGGAGAATAGCGGGATCCAGGATGAGCAGTTCTTC. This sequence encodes CAIRRENSGIQDEQFF.